The rows below give T cell receptor beta chains drawn from one sample of a study of OX40 agonist ivuxolimab in advanced cancers. TCRdb's copy holds only in-frame clones and misses some; the assay was immunoSEQ multiplex PCR. The table lists 65,000 to 70,000 clones, roughly 80% of them singletons, with over 1.5% in the top ten. The specimen was CD4+ or CD8+ T cells sorted from blood, collected in a trial of the OX40 agonist ivuxolimab. These receptors were obtained from an adult with an advanced solid tumor such as melanoma, head and neck, liver or kidney cancer. Both conserved end residues are part of each CDR3. A D gene is named only where the DNA matches it firmly. Clone size, where shown, is once, few, many, or a class for clones that have expanded.

j_call: TRBJ2-3
d_call: TRBD2
v_call: TRBV19
clone_size: NA
cdr3_aa: CASSISAGASDTQYF
cdr3_nt: TGTGCCAGTAGTATTTCAGCGGGAGCCTCAGATACGCAGTATTTT

j_call: TRBJ2-2
d_call: NA
v_call: TRBV7-3
clone_size: NA
cdr3_aa: CASSLSLGNPGELFF
cdr3_nt: TGTGCCAGCAGCTTAAGCCTAGGGAATCCCGGGGAGCTGTTTTTT

j_call: TRBJ1-1
d_call: NA
v_call: TRBV11-2
clone_size: few
cdr3_aa: CASSFGGNTEAFF
cdr3_nt: TGTGCCAGCAGCTTTGGGGGGAACACTGAAGCTTTCTTT

j_call: TRBJ2-2
d_call: TRBD1
v_call: TRBV5-1
clone_size: NA
cdr3_aa: CASSSQGDGELFF
cdr3_nt: TGCGCCAGCAGCTCCCAGGGGGATGGGGAGCTGTTTTTT

j_call: TRBJ2-7
d_call: NA
v_call: TRBV7-7
clone_size: few
cdr3_aa: CASSLDQGPEWEQYF
cdr3_nt: TGTGCTAGCAGCTTAGACCAGGGGCCGGAGTGGGAGCAGTACTTC

j_call: TRBJ2-3
d_call: TRBD2
v_call: TRBV13
clone_size: NA
cdr3_aa: CASSSKTSVLGTDTQYF
cdr3_nt: TGTGCCAGCAGCTCCAAAACTAGCGTATTAGGGACAGATACGCAGTATTTT

j_call: TRBJ2-1
d_call: NA
v_call: TRBV13
clone_size: few
cdr3_aa: CASSLALGEQFF
cdr3_nt: TGTGCCAGCAGCTTAGCCCTGGGTGAGCAGTTCTTC

j_call: TRBJ2-6
d_call: NA
v_call: TRBV6-6
clone_size: NA
cdr3_aa: CASSYSLGSGANVLTF
cdr3_nt: TGTGCCAGCAGTTACTCACTGGGCTCTGGGGCCAACGTCCTGACTTTC

j_call: TRBJ2-1
d_call: TRBD1
v_call: TRBV29-1
clone_size: NA
cdr3_aa: CSVSRGNEQFF
cdr3_nt: TGCAGCGTCTCCAGGGGGAATGAGCAGTTCTTC

j_call: TRBJ2-7
d_call: NA
v_call: TRBV6-5
clone_size: NA
cdr3_aa: CASRNQGGAYEQYF
cdr3_nt: TGTGCCAGCAGGAATCAGGGTGGGGCCTACGAGCAGTACTTC

j_call: TRBJ2-7
d_call: NA
v_call: TRBV28
clone_size: NA
cdr3_aa: CASSLGRDHLRYEQYF
cdr3_nt: TGTGCCAGCAGTTTAGGTCGGGACCACCTCCGGTACGAGCAGTACTTC

j_call: TRBJ1-1
d_call: NA
v_call: TRBV11-2
clone_size: NA
cdr3_aa: CASSFAGNTEAFF
cdr3_nt: TGTGCCAGCAGCTTTGCTGGGAACACTGAAGCTTTCTTT

j_call: TRBJ2-7
d_call: TRBD1
v_call: TRBV6-5
clone_size: once
cdr3_aa: CASSYHYPGQGAKQYF
cdr3_nt: TGTGCCAGCAGTTACCATTATCCGGGACAGGGGGCAAAGCAGTACTTC

j_call: TRBJ1-5
d_call: NA
v_call: TRBV6-1
clone_size: few
cdr3_aa: CATQGFNQPQHF
cdr3_nt: TGTGCCACCCAAGGGTTCAATCAGCCCCAGCATTTT

j_call: TRBJ1-2
d_call: TRBD1
v_call: TRBV30
clone_size: NA
cdr3_aa: CAWSGRPGTGDVYGYTF
cdr3_nt: TGTGCCTGGAGTGGACGACCCGGGACAGGCGACGTCTATGGCTACACCTTC

j_call: TRBJ2-5
d_call: NA
v_call: TRBV6-6
clone_size: once
cdr3_aa: CASCFLSPETQYF
cdr3_nt: TGTGCCAGCTGTTTCTTGTCGCCCGAGACCCAGTACTTC

j_call: TRBJ1-4
d_call: NA
v_call: TRBV18
clone_size: NA
cdr3_aa: CASSPNRPSANEKLFF
cdr3_nt: TGTGCCAGCTCACCAAATCGCCCCAGCGCTAATGAAAAACTGTTTTTT

j_call: TRBJ1-2
d_call: NA
v_call: TRBV5-6
clone_size: NA
cdr3_aa: CASTTGVFYGYTF
cdr3_nt: TGTGCCAGCACTACGGGGGTCTTCTATGGCTACACCTTC

j_call: TRBJ2-7
d_call: NA
v_call: TRBV5-5
clone_size: NA
cdr3_aa: CASSASYEQYF
cdr3_nt: TGTGCCAGCAGCGCCTCTTACGAGCAGTACTTC

j_call: TRBJ1-2
d_call: TRBD1
v_call: TRBV10-3
clone_size: NA
cdr3_aa: CAISLSPTGTGGSYGYTF
cdr3_nt: TGTGCCATCAGCCTCAGCCCTACCGGGACAGGGGGCAGCTATGGCTACACCTTC

j_call: TRBJ1-4
d_call: NA
v_call: TRBV7-6
clone_size: NA
cdr3_aa: CASSHNEKLFF
cdr3_nt: TGTGCCAGCAGCCATAATGAAAAACTGTTTTTT

j_call: TRBJ2-5
d_call: NA
v_call: TRBV6-1
clone_size: NA
cdr3_aa: CASSSGSQETQYF
cdr3_nt: TGTGCCAGCAGTTCAGGGAGCCAAGAGACCCAGTACTTC

j_call: TRBJ2-5
d_call: NA
v_call: TRBV13
clone_size: few
cdr3_aa: CASSLGQETQYF
cdr3_nt: TGTGCCAGCAGCTTAGGTCAAGAGACCCAGTACTTC

j_call: TRBJ1-5
d_call: NA
v_call: TRBV6-1
clone_size: NA
cdr3_aa: CASREATQGSSNQPQHF
cdr3_nt: TGTGCCAGCAGAGAAGCCACACAGGGTAGTAGCAATCAGCCCCAGCATTTT

j_call: TRBJ1-1
d_call: NA
v_call: TRBV18
clone_size: NA
cdr3_aa: CASSRDSRESEAFF
cdr3_nt: TGTGCCAGCTCAAGGGACTCCCGAGAATCTGAAGCTTTCTTT

j_call: TRBJ2-2
d_call: TRBD1
v_call: TRBV28
clone_size: NA
cdr3_aa: CASSSGQGRTGELFF
cdr3_nt: TGTGCCAGCAGTTCCGGACAGGGGAGAACCGGGGAGCTGTTTTTT

j_call: TRBJ2-5
d_call: NA
v_call: TRBV2
clone_size: NA
cdr3_aa: CASSEMGGPGETQYF
cdr3_nt: TGTGCCAGCAGTGAAATGGGGGGTCCGGGCGAGACCCAGTACTTC

j_call: TRBJ1-5
d_call: NA
v_call: TRBV28
clone_size: NA
cdr3_aa: CASSLGKGPKGYSNQPQHF
cdr3_nt: TGTGCCAGCAGTTTAGGCAAAGGGCCCAAGGGTTATAGCAATCAGCCCCAGCATTTT

j_call: TRBJ2-7
d_call: NA
v_call: TRBV9
clone_size: NA
cdr3_aa: CASSVGGDWYEQYF
cdr3_nt: TGTGCCAGCAGCGTAGGCGGGGATTGGTACGAGCAGTACTTC

j_call: TRBJ2-7
d_call: TRBD2
v_call: TRBV28
clone_size: NA
cdr3_aa: CASSLGLAGVLPYEQYF
cdr3_nt: TGTGCCAGCAGTCTGGGACTAGCGGGAGTACTTCCCTACGAGCAGTACTTC

j_call: TRBJ2-5
d_call: NA
v_call: TRBV10-2
clone_size: NA
cdr3_aa: CASSGQEWETQYF
cdr3_nt: TGCGCCAGCAGCGGGCAGGAGTGGGAGACCCAGTACTTC

j_call: TRBJ2-7
d_call: NA
v_call: TRBV5-1
clone_size: once
cdr3_aa: CASRLGPETPGEQYF
cdr3_nt: TGCGCCAGCAGATTGGGACCAGAAACGCCGGGCGAGCAGTACTTC

j_call: TRBJ2-5
d_call: NA
v_call: TRBV21-1
clone_size: NA
cdr3_aa: CASSIPYRRGALETQYF
cdr3_nt: TGTGCCAGCAGCATCCCTTATCGGCGGGGGGCCCTGGAGACCCAGTACTTC

j_call: TRBJ2-5
d_call: TRBD1
v_call: TRBV11-2
clone_size: NA
cdr3_aa: CASSPNSGTGTRETQYF
cdr3_nt: TGTGCCAGCAGCCCCAACTCCGGGACAGGGACACGGGAGACCCAGTACTTC

j_call: TRBJ2-7
d_call: NA
v_call: TRBV5-8
clone_size: NA
cdr3_aa: CASSLGYEQYF
cdr3_nt: TGTGCCAGCAGCTTAGGCTACGAGCAGTACTTC

j_call: TRBJ1-5
d_call: NA
v_call: TRBV28
clone_size: NA
cdr3_aa: CASSPWGGARGQPQHF
cdr3_nt: TGTGCCAGCAGTCCCTGGGGGGGGGCGCGAGGCCAGCCCCAGCATTTT

j_call: TRBJ2-4
d_call: NA
v_call: TRBV7-8
clone_size: once
cdr3_aa: CASRKDLAPYKNIQYF
cdr3_nt: TGTGCCAGCAGAAAGGACCTAGCGCCTTACAAAAACATTCAGTACTTC

j_call: TRBJ2-2
d_call: NA
v_call: TRBV5-6
clone_size: NA
cdr3_aa: CASSLGGMNTGELFF
cdr3_nt: TGTGCCAGCAGCTTGGGCGGGATGAACACCGGGGAGCTGTTTTTT

j_call: TRBJ1-5
d_call: NA
v_call: TRBV12-5
clone_size: NA
cdr3_aa: CASGLEQTGVGNQPQHF
cdr3_nt: TGTGCTAGTGGTTTGGAACAGACAGGCGTTGGGAATCAGCCCCAGCATTTT

j_call: TRBJ2-5
d_call: TRBD1
v_call: TRBV7-7
clone_size: once
cdr3_aa: CASSLVQGAETQYF
cdr3_nt: TGTGCTAGCAGCTTAGTCCAGGGGGCTGAGACCCAGTACTTC

j_call: TRBJ2-3
d_call: NA
v_call: TRBV21-1
clone_size: NA
cdr3_aa: CASSKQGPDTQYF
cdr3_nt: TGTGCCAGCAGCAAACAGGGGCCAGATACGCAGTATTTT

j_call: TRBJ1-1
d_call: TRBD1
v_call: TRBV12-5
clone_size: NA
cdr3_aa: CASGLQGATEAFF
cdr3_nt: TGTGCTAGTGGTTTGCAGGGGGCAACTGAAGCTTTCTTT

j_call: TRBJ2-7
d_call: NA
v_call: TRBV20-1
clone_size: NA
cdr3_aa: CSASLGYEQYF
cdr3_nt: TGCAGTGCTAGTTTAGGATACGAGCAGTACTTC

j_call: TRBJ1-2
d_call: NA
v_call: TRBV6-5
clone_size: NA
cdr3_aa: CASSYSSAGVGGYTF
cdr3_nt: TGTGCCAGCAGTTACTCTAGCGCAGGGGTGGGTGGCTACACCTTC

j_call: TRBJ2-7
d_call: NA
v_call: TRBV4-1
clone_size: few
cdr3_aa: CASSQDGFPRNYEQYF
cdr3_nt: TGCGCCAGCAGCCAAGATGGGTTCCCGCGGAACTACGAGCAGTACTTC

j_call: TRBJ2-2
d_call: TRBD2
v_call: TRBV19
clone_size: few
cdr3_aa: CASTGLGLENTGELFF
cdr3_nt: TGTGCCAGTACCGGTTTGGGACTAGAGAACACCGGGGAGCTGTTTTTT

j_call: TRBJ1-6
d_call: TRBD1
v_call: TRBV29-1
clone_size: NA
cdr3_aa: CSVGDRNNSPLHF
cdr3_nt: TGCAGCGTTGGGGACAGGAATAATTCACCCCTCCACTTT

j_call: TRBJ1-2
d_call: TRBD1
v_call: TRBV6-6
clone_size: NA
cdr3_aa: CASKPGQGIYGYTF
cdr3_nt: TGTGCCAGCAAGCCGGGACAGGGGATATATGGCTACACCTTC

j_call: TRBJ2-1
d_call: NA
v_call: TRBV27
clone_size: NA
cdr3_aa: CASSLGYGGNEQFF
cdr3_nt: TGTGCCAGCAGTCTGGGTTACGGAGGGAATGAGCAGTTCTTC

j_call: TRBJ2-1
d_call: NA
v_call: TRBV18
clone_size: NA
cdr3_aa: CASSRGPDYNEQFF
cdr3_nt: TGTGCCAGCTCACGAGGGCCGGATTACAATGAGCAGTTCTTC

j_call: TRBJ2-7
d_call: NA
v_call: TRBV18
clone_size: NA
cdr3_aa: CASSPQGIEQYF
cdr3_nt: TGTGCCAGCTCACCACAGGGTATCGAGCAGTACTTC

j_call: TRBJ2-7
d_call: NA
v_call: TRBV6-1
clone_size: NA
cdr3_aa: CASSVSGVARHSYEQYF
cdr3_nt: TGTGCCAGCAGTGTCTCGGGGGTGGCTCGACACTCCTACGAGCAGTACTTC

j_call: TRBJ1-5
d_call: NA
v_call: TRBV6-1
clone_size: few
cdr3_aa: CASGWEAGQPQHF
cdr3_nt: TGTGCCAGCGGGTGGGAAGCGGGTCAGCCCCAGCATTTT

j_call: TRBJ1-2
d_call: TRBD1
v_call: TRBV18
clone_size: few
cdr3_aa: CASSPSSGGNGYTF
cdr3_nt: TGTGCCAGCTCACCAAGTTCAGGGGGAAATGGCTACACCTTC

j_call: TRBJ1-3
d_call: TRBD1
v_call: TRBV10-3
clone_size: NA
cdr3_aa: CATGRQGIGNTIYF
cdr3_nt: TGTGCCACGGGTCGACAGGGGATCGGAAACACCATATATTTT